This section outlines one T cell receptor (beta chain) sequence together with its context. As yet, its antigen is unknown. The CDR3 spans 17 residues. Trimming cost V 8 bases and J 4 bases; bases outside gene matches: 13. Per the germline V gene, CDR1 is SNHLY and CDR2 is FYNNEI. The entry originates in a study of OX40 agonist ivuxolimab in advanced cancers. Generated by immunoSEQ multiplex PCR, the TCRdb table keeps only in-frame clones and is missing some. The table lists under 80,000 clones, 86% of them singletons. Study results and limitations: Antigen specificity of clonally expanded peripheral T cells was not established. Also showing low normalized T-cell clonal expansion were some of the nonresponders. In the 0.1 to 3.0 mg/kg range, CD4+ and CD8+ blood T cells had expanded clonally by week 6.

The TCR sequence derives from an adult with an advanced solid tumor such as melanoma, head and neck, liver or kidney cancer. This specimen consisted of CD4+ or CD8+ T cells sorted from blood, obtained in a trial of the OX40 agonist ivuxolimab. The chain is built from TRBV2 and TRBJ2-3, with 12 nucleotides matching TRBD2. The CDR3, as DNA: TGTGCCAGCCTTCAACTAGCGGGGGGTCTGGAGGCAGATACGCAGTATTTT. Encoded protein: CASLQLAGGLEADTQYF.